This paragraph reports one T cell receptor (beta chain). Its antigen is not identified. Trimming shortened V by 6 bases and J by 0 bases, and 12 bases separated the two germline ends. The germline gives CDR1 SQVTM, CDR2 ANQGSEA. The CDR3 totals 14 residues. It was with random hexamers that roughly 0.5 to 1 ug RNA was reverse transcribed. Coverage of TCR beta CDR3 amplification by immunoSEQ multiplex PCR extended to 54 Vbeta and 13 Jbeta. TCRdb redid the calling of the immunoSEQ multiplex PCR reads with MiXCR, one entry per CDR3 protein. The repertoire consists of around 300,000 distinct CDR3 sequences, with around 89% occurring once and the leading ten covering less than 0.2%. The authors sequenced TCR beta from blood CD8+ and CD4+ T cells. Negative isolation was used for CD8+ and CD4+ T cells, and FACS enrichment was applied to TEMRA cells. These data come from a study of CD8 T cells in Susac syndrome.

The study, taken as a whole, reports: Individuals included in the TCR sequencing and HLA analysis were acknowledged by the study to be relatively few in number.

Material for sequencing was CD8+ T cells from PBMCs. This clonotype was sampled from a human donor with multiple sclerosis. The chain is built from TRBV29-1 and TRBJ2-1; D is perhaps TRBD1 or TRBD2 (5 bases each). The CDR3 reads CSVEGSSSYNEQFF. The CDR3 DNA reads TGCAGCGTCGAGGGGTCGAGCTCCTACAATGAGCAGTTCTTC.